A selection of T cell receptor beta chains follows, all from one sample in a study of OX40 agonist ivuxolimab in advanced cancers. TCRdb's copy holds only in-frame clones and misses some; the assay was immunoSEQ multiplex PCR. Of tens of thousands of clones in the sample, around 80% were seen once. The sequencing used CD4+ or CD8+ T cells sorted from blood, collected in a trial of the OX40 agonist ivuxolimab. Receptor source: an adult with an advanced solid tumor such as melanoma, head and neck, liver or kidney cancer. Both conserved end residues are part of each CDR3. A D gene is named only where the DNA matches it firmly. Clone size appears in some rows only: once, few, many, or a class for an expanded clone.

CDR3 length	clone size	V gene	J gene	D gene	CDR3 DNA	CDR3 protein
15	.	TRBV2	TRBJ2-1	TRBD2	TGTGCCAGCAGCCAGGGACTAGCGGGGTGCAATGAGCAGTTCTTC	CASSQGLAGCNEQFF
13	.	TRBV4-3	TRBJ1-2	.	TGCGCCAGCAGCCAAGATCACCGACCTGGCTACACCTTC	CASSQDHRPGYTF
15	.	TRBV19	TRBJ1-2	TRBD1	TGTGCCAGTAGCAGCGGGACAGGATTGATCTATGGCTACACCTTC	CASSSGTGLIYGYTF
17	once	TRBV7-2	TRBJ2-5	TRBD2	TGTGCCAGCAGCCCCCGGGCTAGCGGGTCCCCCAGAGAGACCCAGTACTTC	CASSPRASGSPRETQYF
14	.	TRBV19	TRBJ2-6	.	TGTGCCAGTGGGGTAGGCTCTGGGGCCAACGTCCTGACTTTC	CASGVGSGANVLTF
13	.	TRBV6-6	TRBJ2-5	.	TGTGCCAGCAGTTACTACGGGAGAGAGACCCAGTACTTC	CASSYYGRETQYF
15	.	TRBV2	TRBJ2-7	.	TGTGCCAGCAGTGTCCTGCAGGGGAGCTCCTACGAGCAGTACTTC	CASSVLQGSSYEQYF
12	.	TRBV29-1	TRBJ2-1	TRBD2	TGCAGCGTTGTTAGCGGGAGTTATGAGCAGTTCTTC	CSVVSGSYEQFF
15	.	TRBV15	TRBJ1-5	.	TGTGCCACCAGCAGAGATCCCGGGATTGGTCAGCCCCAGCATTTT	CATSRDPGIGQPQHF
13	.	TRBV6-5	TRBJ1-1	.	TGTGCCAGCAGTTACGGGCAGAACACTGAAGCTTTCTTT	CASSYGQNTEAFF
13	.	TRBV18	TRBJ1-1	.	TGTGCCAGCCTCCTCGGAGAGAACACTGAAGCTTTCTTT	CASLLGENTEAFF
15	once	TRBV5-1	TRBJ1-4	.	TGCGCCAGCAGCTTGTCGGCGGCCTATAATGAAAAACTGTTTTTT	CASSLSAAYNEKLFF
13	.	TRBV5-1	TRBJ1-2	.	TGCGCCAGCAGCCCTGACCTCACTTATGGCTACACCTTC	CASSPDLTYGYTF
16	few	TRBV2	TRBJ2-7	TRBD2	TGTGCCAGCAGTAACCCGCGGGGGGAGGGGAACTACGAGCAGTACTTC	CASSNPRGEGNYEQYF
16	.	TRBV7-2	TRBJ1-5	.	TGTGCCAGCAGCTTACAGGGGTTGTCGAGCAATCAGCCCCAGCATTTT	CASSLQGLSSNQPQHF
16	.	TRBV6-5	TRBJ2-6	TRBD1	TGTGCCAGCAGTTACATCGGACAGGGGGCTTTCAACGTCCTGACTTTC	CASSYIGQGAFNVLTF
14	medium-sized	TRBV11-2	TRBJ1-5	.	TGTGCCAGCAGCTTCTCTGATAGCAATCAGCCCCAGCATTTT	CASSFSDSNQPQHF
16	.	TRBV27	TRBJ2-1	TRBD2	TGTGCCAGCAGTCTAAGGCCGCTAGCGGAAAACAATGAGCAGTTCTTC	CASSLRPLAENNEQFF
15	.	TRBV4-3	TRBJ1-2	.	TGCGCCAGCAGCCAAGTTCATTCCGGTACCTATGGCTACACCTTC	CASSQVHSGTYGYTF
16	.	TRBV5-4	TRBJ1-6	TRBD1	TGTGCCAGCAGCTCCGCTCGGGACAGCAATAATTCACCCCTCCACTTT	CASSSARDSNNSPLHF
18	.	TRBV7-3	TRBJ2-1	.	TGTGCCAGCAGCTCCCAACCCTTCGTGGGCGAGAAAAACAATGAGCAGTTCTTC	CASSSQPFVGEKNNEQFF
14	.	TRBV7-9	TRBJ1-2	.	TGTGCCAGCAGCTTACAGAGTATGGGGTATGGCTACACCTTC	CASSLQSMGYGYTF
14	once	TRBV9	TRBJ2-3	.	TGTGCCAGCAGCGTAGGACAGAGCACAGATACGCAGTATTTT	CASSVGQSTDTQYF
13	.	TRBV7-3	TRBJ1-6	.	TGTGCCAGCAGCCAAATACAGGGTGTTCACCTCCACTTT	CASSQIQGVHLHF
17	.	TRBV30	TRBJ1-2	.	TGTGCCTGGAGTCTCCAAGGAAGGGGGGCCAGGACCTATGGCTACACCTTC	CAWSLQGRGARTYGYTF
13	.	TRBV5-1	TRBJ2-7	.	TGCGCCAGCAGCCGTACAGGGTACGACGAGCAGTACTTC	CASSRTGYDEQYF
18	few	TRBV7-2	TRBJ2-1	.	.	CASSLFLSGHLLNNEQFF
13	.	TRBV9	TRBJ2-7	.	TGTGCCAGCAGCCCGCAGGGGTTCTACGAGCAGTACTTC	CASSPQGFYEQYF
15	.	TRBV5-1	TRBJ2-7	.	TGCGCCAGCAGCCCGGGACCCACCCGTGGCTACGAGCAGTACTTC	CASSPGPTRGYEQYF
14	.	TRBV19	TRBJ1-1	.	TGTGCCAGTAGTATCAGTAAGATTAGGGCTGAAGCTTTCTTT	CASSISKIRAEAFF
16	few	TRBV11-2	TRBJ2-1	TRBD2	TGTGCCAGCAGCTCACGCCCTAGCGGGAGGGGGGTAGAGCAGTTCTTC	CASSSRPSGRGVEQFF
18	.	TRBV7-3	TRBJ2-5	TRBD2	TGTGCCAGCAGCTTAGGTCTACTAGCGGGGGATCGACAAGAGACCCAGTACTTC	CASSLGLLAGDRQETQYF
15	.	TRBV5-1	TRBJ2-3	TRBD1	TGCGCCAGCACCTCAAGGACAGGCGGCACAGATACGCAGTATTTT	CASTSRTGGTDTQYF
15	.	TRBV9	TRBJ2-3	.	TGTGCCAGCAGCCAGGTCCCAGGGAGCACAGATACGCAGTATTTT	CASSQVPGSTDTQYF
12	.	TRBV19	TRBJ1-1	.	TGTGCCAGTAGACGAACCGGGACTGAAGCTTTCTTT	CASRRTGTEAFF
13	.	TRBV13	TRBJ2-1	TRBD1	TGTGCCAGCAACTACAGGGGTTACAATGAGCAGTTCTTC	CASNYRGYNEQFF
14	.	TRBV19	TRBJ1-1	.	TGTGCCAGTAGTATCTCGGAGCTGCGGCCTGAAGCTTTCTTT	CASSISELRPEAFF
11	few	TRBV29-1	TRBJ1-1	.	TGCAGCGCAGGTTCGGGTCTTGAAGCTTTCTTT	CSAGSGLEAFF
15	once	TRBV5-1	TRBJ1-1	.	TGCGCCAGCAGCTTGATAGGGGCGCAGGGAACTGAAGCTTTCTTT	CASSLIGAQGTEAFF
15	.	TRBV5-4	TRBJ2-1	TRBD2	TGTGCCAGCAGTTGGGCGACTAGCGGGAGCAATGAGCAGTTCTTC	CASSWATSGSNEQFF
12	.	TRBV12-5	TRBJ1-3	.	TGTGCTAGTGGTTCCCAGGGTGACACCATATATTTT	CASGSQGDTIYF
14	.	TRBV4-3	TRBJ2-1	.	TGCGCCAGCAGCAGAGGCTCCGAGTACAATGAGCAGTTCTTC	CASSRGSEYNEQFF
15	.	TRBV5-6	TRBJ2-7	TRBD2	TGTGCCAGCAGCTCTCTCGGGGGGAAGCACCACGAGCAGTACTTC	CASSSLGGKHHEQYF
14	.	TRBV7-9	TRBJ1-5	.	TGTGCCAGCAGCTTAGGATACGGGAATCAGCCCCAGCATTTT	CASSLGYGNQPQHF
15	.	TRBV4-3	TRBJ1-3	.	TGCGCCAGCAGCCAAGGGGAGGGGTCTTTAAACACCATATATTTT	CASSQGEGSLNTIYF
17	.	TRBV7-9	TRBJ1-1	.	TGTGCCAGCAGCTTACCTAGCGCAGTTGGTTTCATTGGTGAAGCTTTCTTT	CASSLPSAVGFIGEAFF
15	.	TRBV4-1	TRBJ2-5	.	TGCGCCAGCAGCCAGAGGGCGGTCCCCGAAGAGACCCAGTACTTC	CASSQRAVPEETQYF
15	.	TRBV5-1	TRBJ2-1	.	TGCGCCAGCAGCTTGACAGGGCGGGAAGACAATGAGCAGTTCTTC	CASSLTGREDNEQFF
15	.	TRBV6-5	TRBJ1-1	TRBD1	TGTGCCAGCAGCCGGCCTGGGACAGGGTACACTGAAGCTTTCTTT	CASSRPGTGYTEAFF
14	.	TRBV29-1	TRBJ1-2	.	TGCAGCGCTACGCGGCAGGCCCATATGGTTGGCTACACCTTC	CSATRQAHMVGYTF
15	.	TRBV19	TRBJ2-1	TRBD2	TGTGCCAGTAGTCCCGGGACTAGCGGGGACCGTGGGCAGTTCTTC	CASSPGTSGDRGQFF
13	once	TRBV6-6	TRBJ2-7	.	TGTGCCAGCAGCTTAGTGGGAAAATACGAGCAGTACTTC	CASSLVGKYEQYF
16	.	TRBV15	TRBJ2-7	TRBD2	TGTGCCACCAGCAGAAAACTAGCGGGCCCATTATACGAGCAGTACTTC	CATSRKLAGPLYEQYF